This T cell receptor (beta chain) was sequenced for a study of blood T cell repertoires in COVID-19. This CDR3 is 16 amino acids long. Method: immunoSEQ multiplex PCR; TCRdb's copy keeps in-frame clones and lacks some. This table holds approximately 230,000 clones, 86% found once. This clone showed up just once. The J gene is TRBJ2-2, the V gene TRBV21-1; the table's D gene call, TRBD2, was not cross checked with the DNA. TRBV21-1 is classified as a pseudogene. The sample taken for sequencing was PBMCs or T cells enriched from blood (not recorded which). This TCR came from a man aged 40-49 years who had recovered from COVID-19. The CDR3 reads CASSALRASNTGELFF. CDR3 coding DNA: TGTGCCAGCAGCGCGCTGAGGGCATCGAACACCGGGGAGCTGTTTTTT.